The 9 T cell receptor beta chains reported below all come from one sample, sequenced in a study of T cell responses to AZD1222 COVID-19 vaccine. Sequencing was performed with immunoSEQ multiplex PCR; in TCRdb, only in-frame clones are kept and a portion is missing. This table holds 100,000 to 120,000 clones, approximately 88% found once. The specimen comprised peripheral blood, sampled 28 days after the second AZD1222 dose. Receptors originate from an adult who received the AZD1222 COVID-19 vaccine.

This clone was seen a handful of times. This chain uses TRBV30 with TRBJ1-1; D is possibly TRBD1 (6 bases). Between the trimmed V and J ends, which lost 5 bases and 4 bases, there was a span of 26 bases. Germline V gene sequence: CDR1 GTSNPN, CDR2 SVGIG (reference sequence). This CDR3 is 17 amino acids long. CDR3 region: CAWPYRGARRVGTEAFF. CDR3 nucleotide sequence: TGTGCCTGGCCATATAGGGGGGCGCGCCGGGTGGGCACTGAAGCTTTCTTT. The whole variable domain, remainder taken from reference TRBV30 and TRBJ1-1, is SQTIHQWPATLVQPVGSPLSLECTVEGTSNPNLYWYRQAAGRGLQLLFYSVGIGQISSEVPQNLSASRPQDRQFILSSKKLLLSDSGFYLCAWPYRGARRVGTEAFFGQGTRLTVV.

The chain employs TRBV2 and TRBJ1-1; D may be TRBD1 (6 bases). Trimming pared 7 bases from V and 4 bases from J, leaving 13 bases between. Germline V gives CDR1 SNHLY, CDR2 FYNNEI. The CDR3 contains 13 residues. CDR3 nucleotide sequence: TGTGCCAGCACCATAAGGGGGGGCACTGAAGCTTTCTTT. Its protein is CASTIRGGTEAFF.

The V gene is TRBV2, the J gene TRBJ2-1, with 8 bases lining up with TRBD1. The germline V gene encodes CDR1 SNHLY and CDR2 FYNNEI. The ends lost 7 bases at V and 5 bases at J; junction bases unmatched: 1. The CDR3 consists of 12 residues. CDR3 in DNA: TGTGCCAGCAAGGGACAGGACAATGAGCAGTTCTTC. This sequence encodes CASKGQDNEQFF.

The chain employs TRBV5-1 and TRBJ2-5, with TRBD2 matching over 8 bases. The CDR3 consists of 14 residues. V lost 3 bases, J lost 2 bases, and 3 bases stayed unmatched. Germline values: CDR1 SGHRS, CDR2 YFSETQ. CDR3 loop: CASSSGGGQETQYF. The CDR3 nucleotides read TGCGCCAGCAGCTCCGGGGGGGGACAAGAGACCCAGTACTTC.

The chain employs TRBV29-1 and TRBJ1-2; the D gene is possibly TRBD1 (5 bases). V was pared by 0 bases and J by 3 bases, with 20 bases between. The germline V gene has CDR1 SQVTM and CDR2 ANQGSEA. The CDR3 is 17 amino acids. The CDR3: CSVEEHGRDGRDYGYTF. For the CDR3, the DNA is TGCAGCGTTGAAGAACACGGACGGGACGGCAGGGACTATGGCTACACCTTC. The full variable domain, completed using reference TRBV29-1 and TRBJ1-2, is SAVISQKPSRDICQRGTSLTIQCQVDSQVTMMFWYRQQPGQSLTLIATANQGSEATYESGFVIDKFPISRPNLTFSTLTVSNMSPEDSSIYLCSVEEHGRDGRDYGYTFGSGTRLTVV.

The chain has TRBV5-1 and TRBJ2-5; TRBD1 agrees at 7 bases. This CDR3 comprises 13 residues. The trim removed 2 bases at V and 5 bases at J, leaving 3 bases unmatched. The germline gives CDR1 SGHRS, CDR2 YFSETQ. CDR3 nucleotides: TGCGCCAGCAGCTTCGACAGGGCCGAGACCCAGTACTTC. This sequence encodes CASSFDRAETQYF.

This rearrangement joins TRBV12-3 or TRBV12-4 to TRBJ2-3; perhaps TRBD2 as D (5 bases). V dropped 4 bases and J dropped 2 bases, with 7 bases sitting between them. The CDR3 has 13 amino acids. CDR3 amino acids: CASSSTTTDTQYF. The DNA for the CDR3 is TGTGCCAGCAGTTCGACTACCACAGATACGCAGTATTTT.

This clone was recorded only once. The CDR3 sequence is CASSPTAGTVDWNSPLHF. The CDR3, as DNA: TGTGCCAGCTCCCCCACGGCTGGGACTGTCGACTGGAATTCACCCCTCCACTTT. V and J are TRBV18 and TRBJ1-6; D perhaps matches TRBD1 (5 bases). Germline lookup yields CDR1 KGHSH and CDR2 LQKENI. V was trimmed by 6 bases and J by 7 bases, leaving 25 bases between them. The CDR3 covers 18 residues. Full variable domain (remainder filled in from reference TRBV18 and TRBJ1-6): NAGVMQNPRHLVRRRGQEARLRCSPMKGHSHVYWYRQLPEEGLKFMVYLQKENIIDESGMPKERFSAEFPKEGPSILRIQQVVRGDSAAYFCASSPTAGTVDWNSPLHFGNGTRLTVT.

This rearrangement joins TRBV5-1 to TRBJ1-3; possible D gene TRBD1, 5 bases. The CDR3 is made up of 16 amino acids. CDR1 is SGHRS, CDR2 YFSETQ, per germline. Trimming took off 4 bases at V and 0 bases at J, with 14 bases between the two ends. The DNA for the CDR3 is TGCGCCAGCAGCGAGTCGGGACCTCGCTCTGGAAACACCATATATTTT. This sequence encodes CASSESGPRSGNTIYF. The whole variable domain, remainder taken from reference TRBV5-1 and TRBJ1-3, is KAGVTQTPRYLIKTRGQQVTLSCSPISGHRSVSWYQQTPGQGLQFLFEYFSETQRNKGNFPGRFSGRQFSNSRSEMNVSTLELGDSALYLCASSESGPRSGNTIYFGEGSWLTVV.